The text below deals with one T cell receptor beta chain. Its cognate antigen is unknown. CDR1 is LGHNA, CDR2 YSLEER, per germline. V shed 4 bases and J 9 bases; nucleotides not matched to a gene: 11. This CDR3 has 14 residues. These data originate in a study of cytomegalovirus exposure and HLA in healthy donors. Study-level findings and limits: In a later analysis, at a false discovery rate of 0.05, 15,000 to 20,000 TCR beta sequences were associated with HLA alleles. Later analysis reportedly placed an Asian-associated ancestry cluster below the roughly 690-donor mean in N-insertions.

The PCR ran on 60 Vbeta and 13 Jbeta primers. Generated by immunoSEQ multiplex PCR, the TCRdb table keeps only in-frame clones and is missing some. The sample lists roughly 130,000 clones, around three quarters occurring once. The sample consisted of PBMCs. The chain couples TRBV4-3 to TRBJ1-1; 7 positions agree with TRBD1. The sequence derives from a man aged 40-49 years in good health and CMV-seronegative. The CDR3 reads CASSPDREGSKAFF. CDR3 DNA sequence: TGCGCCAGCAGCCCAGACAGGGAAGGATCGAAAGCTTTCTTT.